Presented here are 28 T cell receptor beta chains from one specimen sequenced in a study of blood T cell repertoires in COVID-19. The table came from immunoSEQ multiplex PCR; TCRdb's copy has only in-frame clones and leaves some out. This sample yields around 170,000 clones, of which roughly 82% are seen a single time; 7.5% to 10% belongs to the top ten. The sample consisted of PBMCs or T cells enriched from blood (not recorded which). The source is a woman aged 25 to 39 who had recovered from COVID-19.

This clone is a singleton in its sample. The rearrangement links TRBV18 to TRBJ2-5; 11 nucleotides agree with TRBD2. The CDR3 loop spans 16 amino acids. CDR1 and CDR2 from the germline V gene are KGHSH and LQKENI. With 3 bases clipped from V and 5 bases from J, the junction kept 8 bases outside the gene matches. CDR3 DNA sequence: TGTGCCAGCTCACCTCAACTAGCGGGAGTTGGGGAGACCCAGTACTTC. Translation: CASSPQLAGVGETQYF. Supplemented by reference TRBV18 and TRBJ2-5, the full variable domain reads NAGVMQNPRHLVRRRGQEARLRCSPMKGHSHVYWYRQLPEEGLKFMVYLQKENIIDESGMPKERFSAEFPKEGPSILRIQQVVRGDSAAYFCASSPQLAGVGETQYFGPGTRLLVL.

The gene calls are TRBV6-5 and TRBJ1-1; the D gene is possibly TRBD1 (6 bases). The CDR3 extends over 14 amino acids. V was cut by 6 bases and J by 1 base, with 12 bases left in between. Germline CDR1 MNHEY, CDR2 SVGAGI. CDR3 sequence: CASRIRTANTEAFF. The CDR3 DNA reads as TGTGCCAGCAGAATCAGGACAGCGAACACTGAAGCTTTCTTT.

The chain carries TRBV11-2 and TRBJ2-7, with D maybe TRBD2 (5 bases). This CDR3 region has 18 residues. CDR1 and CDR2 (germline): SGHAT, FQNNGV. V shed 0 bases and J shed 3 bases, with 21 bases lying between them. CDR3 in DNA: TGTGCCAGCAGCTTAGATCGGGAATACAGTCTAGCCGTCTACGAGCAGTACTTC. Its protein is CASSLDREYSLAVYEQYF.

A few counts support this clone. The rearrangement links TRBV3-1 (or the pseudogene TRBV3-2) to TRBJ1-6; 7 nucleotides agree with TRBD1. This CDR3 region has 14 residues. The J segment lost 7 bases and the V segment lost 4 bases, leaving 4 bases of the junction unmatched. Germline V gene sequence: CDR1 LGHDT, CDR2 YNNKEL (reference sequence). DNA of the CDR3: TGTGCCAGCAGCCTACAGGGGCGGAATTCACCCCTCCACTTT. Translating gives CASSLQGRNSPLHF.

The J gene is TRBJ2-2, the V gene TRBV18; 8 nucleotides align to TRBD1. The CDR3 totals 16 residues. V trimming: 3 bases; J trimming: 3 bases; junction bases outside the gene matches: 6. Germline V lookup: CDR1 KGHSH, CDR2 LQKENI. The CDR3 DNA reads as TGTGCCAGCTCACCCCGACAGGGGCAGGACACCGGGGAGCTGTTTTTT. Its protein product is CASSPRQGQDTGELFF.

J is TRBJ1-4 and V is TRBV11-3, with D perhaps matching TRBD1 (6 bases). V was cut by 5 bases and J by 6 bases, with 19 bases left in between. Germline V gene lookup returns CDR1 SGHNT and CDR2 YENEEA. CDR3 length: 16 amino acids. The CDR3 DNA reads TGTGCCAGCAGCCTCTTTTGTGGACAGACGGATGAAAAACTGTTTTTT. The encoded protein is CASSLFCGQTDEKLFF.

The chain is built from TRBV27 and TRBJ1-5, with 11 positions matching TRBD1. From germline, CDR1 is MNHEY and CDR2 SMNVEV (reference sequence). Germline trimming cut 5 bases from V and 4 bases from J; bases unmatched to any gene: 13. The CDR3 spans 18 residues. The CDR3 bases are TGTGCCAGCAGTCCAACGGGACAGGGGGGAATTGGAAATCAGCCCCAGCATTTT. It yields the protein CASSPTGQGGIGNQPQHF.

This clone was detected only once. Here the CDR3 reads CASSPRQGGAGELFF. The CDR3 nucleotides are TGTGCCAGCAGTCCAAGACAGGGCGGGGCCGGGGAGCTGTTTTTT. The chain combines TRBV6-5 with TRBJ2-2, with a weak D call TRBD1 (7 bases). Germline V lookup: CDR1 MNHEY, CDR2 SVGAGI. The CDR3 sequence is 15 residues long. The V end was cut by 5 bases, the J end by 6 bases, with 16 bases between.

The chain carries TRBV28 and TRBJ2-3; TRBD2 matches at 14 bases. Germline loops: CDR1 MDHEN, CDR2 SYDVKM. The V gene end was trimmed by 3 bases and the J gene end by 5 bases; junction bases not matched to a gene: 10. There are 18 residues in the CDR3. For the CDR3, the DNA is TGTGCCAGCAGTTTGCCTCCGGGACTAGCGGGAGTATTAGATACGCAGTATTTT. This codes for CASSLPPGLAGVLDTQYF.

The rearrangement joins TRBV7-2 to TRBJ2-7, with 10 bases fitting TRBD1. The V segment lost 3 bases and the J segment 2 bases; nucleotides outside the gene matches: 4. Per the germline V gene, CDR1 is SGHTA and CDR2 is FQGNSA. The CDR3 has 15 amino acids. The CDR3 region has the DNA TGTGCCAGCAGCTTCGCCGGGACAGGGGCCTACGAGCAGTACTTC. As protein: CASSFAGTGAYEQYF.

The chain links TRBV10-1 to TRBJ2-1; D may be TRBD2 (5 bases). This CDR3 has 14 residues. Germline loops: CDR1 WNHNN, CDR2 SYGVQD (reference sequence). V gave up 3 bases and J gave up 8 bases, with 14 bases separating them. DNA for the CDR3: TGCGCCAGCAGTGACCGGGATAGAGCCCATGAGCAGTTCTTC. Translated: CASSDRDRAHEQFF.

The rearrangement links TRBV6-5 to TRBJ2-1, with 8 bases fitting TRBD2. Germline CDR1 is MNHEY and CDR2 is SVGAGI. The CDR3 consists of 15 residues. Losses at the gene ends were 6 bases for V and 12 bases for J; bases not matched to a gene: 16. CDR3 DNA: TGTGCCAGCAGGGATTCCGGGAGGGCTAGTTTAATGCAGTTCTTC. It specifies CASRDSGRASLMQFF.

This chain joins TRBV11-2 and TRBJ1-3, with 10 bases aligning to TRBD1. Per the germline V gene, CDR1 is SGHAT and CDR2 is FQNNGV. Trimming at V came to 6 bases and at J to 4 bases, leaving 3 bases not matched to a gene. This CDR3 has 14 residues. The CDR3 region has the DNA TGTGCCAGCAGTCGGGACAGGGGCGGAAACACCATATATTTT. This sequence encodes CASSRDRGGNTIYF.

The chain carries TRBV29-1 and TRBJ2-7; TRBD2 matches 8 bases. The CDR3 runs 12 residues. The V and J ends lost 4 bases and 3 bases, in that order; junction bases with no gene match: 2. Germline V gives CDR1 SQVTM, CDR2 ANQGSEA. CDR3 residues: CSVGREGYEQYF. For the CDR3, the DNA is TGCAGCGTTGGCCGGGAGGGCTACGAGCAGTACTTC.

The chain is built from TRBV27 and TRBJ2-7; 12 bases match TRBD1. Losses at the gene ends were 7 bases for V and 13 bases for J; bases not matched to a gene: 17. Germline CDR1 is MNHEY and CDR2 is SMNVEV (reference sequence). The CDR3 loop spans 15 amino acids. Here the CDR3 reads CASKLLRDRGPPFYF. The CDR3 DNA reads TGTGCCAGCAAGTTGCTCCGGGACAGGGGGCCTCCCTTCTACTTC.

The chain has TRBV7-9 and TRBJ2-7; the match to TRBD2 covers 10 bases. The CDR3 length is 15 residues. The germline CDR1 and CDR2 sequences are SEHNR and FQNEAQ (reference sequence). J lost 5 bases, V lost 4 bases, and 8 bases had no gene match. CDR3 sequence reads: CASSSPSGSGNEQYF. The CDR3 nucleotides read TGTGCCAGCAGCTCTCCTAGCGGGAGCGGGAACGAGCAGTACTTC.

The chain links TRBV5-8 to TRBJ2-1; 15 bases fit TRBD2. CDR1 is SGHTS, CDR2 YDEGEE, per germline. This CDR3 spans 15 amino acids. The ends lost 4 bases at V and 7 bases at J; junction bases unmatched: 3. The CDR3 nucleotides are TGTGCCAGCAGCGCCGGGACTAGCGGGAGGAATGAGCAGTTCTTC. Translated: CASSAGTSGRNEQFF. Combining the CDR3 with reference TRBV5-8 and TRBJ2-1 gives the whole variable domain EAGVTQSPTHLIKTRGQQATLRCSPISGHTSVYWYQQALGLGLQFLLWYDEGEERNRGNFPPRFSGRQFPNYSSELNVNALELEDSALYLCASSAGTSGRNEQFFGPGTRLTVL.

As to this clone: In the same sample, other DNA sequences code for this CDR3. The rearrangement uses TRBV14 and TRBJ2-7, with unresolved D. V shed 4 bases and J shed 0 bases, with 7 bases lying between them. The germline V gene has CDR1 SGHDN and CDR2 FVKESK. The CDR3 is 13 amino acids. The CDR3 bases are TGTGCCAGCAGCCTAGAGAGCTCCTACGAGCAGTACTTC. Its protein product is CASSLESSYEQYF.

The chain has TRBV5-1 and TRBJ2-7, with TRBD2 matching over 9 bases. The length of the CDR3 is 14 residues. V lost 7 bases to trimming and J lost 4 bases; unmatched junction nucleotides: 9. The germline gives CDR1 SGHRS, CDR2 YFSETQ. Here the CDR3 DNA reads TGCGCCAGCGTCGGTAGCGGGAGAGGGTACGAGCAGTACTTC. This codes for CASVGSGRGYEQYF.

The CDR3 reads CASSLVVDEQFF. The CDR3, as DNA: TGTGCCAGCAGTCTAGTTGTCGATGAGCAGTTCTTC. V gene TRBV6-4 combines with J gene TRBJ2-1, with D uncertain. Germline loops: CDR1 MRHNA, CDR2 SNTAGT. Between the trimmed V and J ends, which lost 5 bases and 8 bases, there was a span of 10 bases. The CDR3 consists of 12 residues.

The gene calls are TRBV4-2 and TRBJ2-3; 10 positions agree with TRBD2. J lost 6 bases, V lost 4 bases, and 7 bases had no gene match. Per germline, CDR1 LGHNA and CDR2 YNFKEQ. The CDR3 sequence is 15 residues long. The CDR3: CASSPGAGGPDTQYF. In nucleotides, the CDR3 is TGTGCCAGCAGCCCTGGAGCGGGAGGGCCGGATACGCAGTATTTT.

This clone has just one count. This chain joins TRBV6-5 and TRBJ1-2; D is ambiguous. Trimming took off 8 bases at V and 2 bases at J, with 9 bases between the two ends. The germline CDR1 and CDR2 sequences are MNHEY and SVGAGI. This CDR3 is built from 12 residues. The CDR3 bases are TGTGCCAGCCGACCGGAGAACTATGGCTACACCTTC. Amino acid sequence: CASRPENYGYTF.

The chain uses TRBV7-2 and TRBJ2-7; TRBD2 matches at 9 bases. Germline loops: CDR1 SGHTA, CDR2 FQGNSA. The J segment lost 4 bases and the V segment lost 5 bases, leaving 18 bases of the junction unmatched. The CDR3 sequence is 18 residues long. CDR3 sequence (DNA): TGTGCCAGCAGCCACAACCTAGGCGGCGGGAGGGCCTTTTACGAGCAGTACTTC. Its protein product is CASSHNLGGGRAFYEQYF.

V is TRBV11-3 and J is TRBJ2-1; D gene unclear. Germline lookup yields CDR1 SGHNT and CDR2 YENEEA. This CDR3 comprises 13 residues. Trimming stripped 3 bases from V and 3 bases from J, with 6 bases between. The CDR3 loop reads CASSFSLYNEQFF. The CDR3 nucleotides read TGTGCCAGCAGCTTTTCCCTCTACAATGAGCAGTTCTTC.

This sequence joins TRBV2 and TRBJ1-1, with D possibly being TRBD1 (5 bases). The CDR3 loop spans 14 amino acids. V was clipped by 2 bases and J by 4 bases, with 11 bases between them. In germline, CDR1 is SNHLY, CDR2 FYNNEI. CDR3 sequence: CASSESQGSTEAFF. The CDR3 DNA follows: TGTGCCAGCAGTGAAAGTCAGGGATCCACTGAAGCTTTCTTT.

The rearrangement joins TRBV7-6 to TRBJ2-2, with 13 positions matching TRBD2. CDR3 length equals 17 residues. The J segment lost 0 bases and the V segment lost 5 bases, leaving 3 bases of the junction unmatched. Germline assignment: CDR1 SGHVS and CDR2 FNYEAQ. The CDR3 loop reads CASSLGLAGTNTGELFF. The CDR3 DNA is TGTGCCAGCAGCCTGGGACTAGCGGGAACGAACACCGGGGAGCTGTTTTTT.

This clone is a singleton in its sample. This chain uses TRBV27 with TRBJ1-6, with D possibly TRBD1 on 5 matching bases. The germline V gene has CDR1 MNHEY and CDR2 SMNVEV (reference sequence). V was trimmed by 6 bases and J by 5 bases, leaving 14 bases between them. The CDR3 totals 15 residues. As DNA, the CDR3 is TGTGCCAGCAGACCCCCAGGGTTGCATAATTCACCCCTCCACTTT. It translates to CASRPPGLHNSPLHF.

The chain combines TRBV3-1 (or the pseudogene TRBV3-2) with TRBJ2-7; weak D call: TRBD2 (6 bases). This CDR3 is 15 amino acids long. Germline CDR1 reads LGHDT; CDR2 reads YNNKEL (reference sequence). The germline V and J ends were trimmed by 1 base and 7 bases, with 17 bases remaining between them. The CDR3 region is CASSQGTTDTGEQYF. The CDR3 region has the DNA TGTGCCAGCAGCCAAGGGACTACAGACACGGGGGAGCAGTACTTC.